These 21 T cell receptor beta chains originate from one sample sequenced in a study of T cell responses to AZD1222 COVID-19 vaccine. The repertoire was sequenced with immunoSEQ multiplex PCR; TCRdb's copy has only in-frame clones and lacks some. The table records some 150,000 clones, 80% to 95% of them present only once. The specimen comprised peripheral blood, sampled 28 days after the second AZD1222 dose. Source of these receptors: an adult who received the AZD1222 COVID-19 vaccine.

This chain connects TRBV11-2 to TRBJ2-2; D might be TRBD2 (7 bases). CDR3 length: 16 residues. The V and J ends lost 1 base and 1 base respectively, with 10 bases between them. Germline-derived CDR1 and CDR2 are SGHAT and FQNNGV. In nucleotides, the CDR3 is TGTGCCAGCAGCTTAGTGGGGGGGCTGAACACCGGGGAGCTGTTTTTT. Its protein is CASSLVGGLNTGELFF.

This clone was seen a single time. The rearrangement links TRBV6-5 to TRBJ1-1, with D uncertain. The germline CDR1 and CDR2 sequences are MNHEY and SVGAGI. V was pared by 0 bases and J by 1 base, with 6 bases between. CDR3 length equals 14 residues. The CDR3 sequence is CASSYSEGNTEAFF. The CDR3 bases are TGTGCCAGCAGTTACTCGGAAGGGAACACTGAAGCTTTCTTT.

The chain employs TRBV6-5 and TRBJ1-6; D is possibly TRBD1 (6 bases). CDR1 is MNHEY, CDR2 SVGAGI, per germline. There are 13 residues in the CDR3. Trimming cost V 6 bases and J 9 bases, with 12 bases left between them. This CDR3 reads CASRTGSISPLHF. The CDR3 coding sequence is TGTGCCAGCAGGACAGGTTCAATTTCACCCCTCCACTTT.

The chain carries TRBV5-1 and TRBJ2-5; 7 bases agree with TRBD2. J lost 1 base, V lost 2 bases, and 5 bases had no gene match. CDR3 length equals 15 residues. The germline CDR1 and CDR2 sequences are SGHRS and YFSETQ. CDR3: CASSFQAGFQETQYF. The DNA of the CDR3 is TGCGCCAGCAGCTTCCAAGCGGGGTTCCAAGAGACCCAGTACTTC. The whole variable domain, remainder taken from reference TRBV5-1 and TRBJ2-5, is KAGVTQTPRYLIKTRGQQVTLSCSPISGHRSVSWYQQTPGQGLQFLFEYFSETQRNKGNFPGRFSGRQFSNSRSEMNVSTLELGDSALYLCASSFQAGFQETQYFGPGTRLLVL.

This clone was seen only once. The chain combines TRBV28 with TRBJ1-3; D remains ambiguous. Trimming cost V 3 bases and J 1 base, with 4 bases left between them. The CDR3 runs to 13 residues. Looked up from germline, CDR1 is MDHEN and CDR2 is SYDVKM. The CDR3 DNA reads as TGTGCCAGCAGTTTTTATTCTGGAAACACCATATATTTT. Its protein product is CASSFYSGNTIYF.

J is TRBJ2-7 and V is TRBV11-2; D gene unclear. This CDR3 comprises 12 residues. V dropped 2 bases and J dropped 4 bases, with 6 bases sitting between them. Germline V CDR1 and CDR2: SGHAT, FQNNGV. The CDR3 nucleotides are TGTGCCAGCAGCTTAAATGGGTACGAGCAGTACTTC. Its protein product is CASSLNGYEQYF.

CDR3 DNA: TGTGCCAGCGAGGTTGCGGGGGCAGTCGGCTACACCTTC. This translates into CASEVAGAVGYTF. This rearrangement joins TRBV5-4 to TRBJ1-2, with D perhaps TRBD1 (6 bases). CDR1 and CDR2 (germline): SGHNT, YYREEE (reference sequence). Trimming removed 7 bases from V and 8 bases from J, with 18 bases in between. The CDR3 runs to 13 residues.

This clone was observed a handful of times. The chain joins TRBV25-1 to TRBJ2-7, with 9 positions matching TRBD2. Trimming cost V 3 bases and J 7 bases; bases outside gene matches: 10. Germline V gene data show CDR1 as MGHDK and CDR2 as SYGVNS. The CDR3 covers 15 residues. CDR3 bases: TGTGCCAGCAGTGAGGAGGCGGGAGGGCCGGGTGAGCAGTACTTC. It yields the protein CASSEEAGGPGEQYF.

The CDR3 DNA follows: TGTGCCAGCAGATTAGTTAACTATGGCTACACCTTC. It specifies CASRLVNYGYTF. This chain connects TRBV6-6 to TRBJ1-2; D unresolved. Trimming pared 6 bases from V and 1 base from J, leaving 6 bases between. The CDR3 runs 12 residues. CDR1 and CDR2 from the germline V gene are MNHNY and SVGAGI (reference sequence).

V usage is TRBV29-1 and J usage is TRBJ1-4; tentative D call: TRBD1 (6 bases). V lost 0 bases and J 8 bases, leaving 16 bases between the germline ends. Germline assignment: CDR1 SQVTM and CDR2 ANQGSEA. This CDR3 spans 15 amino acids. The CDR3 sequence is CSVEEFGGSGEKLFF. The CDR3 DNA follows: TGCAGCGTTGAAGAATTCGGGGGCTCGGGGGAAAAACTGTTTTTT.

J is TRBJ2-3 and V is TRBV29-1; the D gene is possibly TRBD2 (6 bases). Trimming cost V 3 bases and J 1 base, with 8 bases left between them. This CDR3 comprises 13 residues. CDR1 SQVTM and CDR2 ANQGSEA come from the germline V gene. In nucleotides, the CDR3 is TGCAGCGTTGAGGAGGGAGGCACAGATACGCAGTATTTT. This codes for CSVEEGGTDTQYF.

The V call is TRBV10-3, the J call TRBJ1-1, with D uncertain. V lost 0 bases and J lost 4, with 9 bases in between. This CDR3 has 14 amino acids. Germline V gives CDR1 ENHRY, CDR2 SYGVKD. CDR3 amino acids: CAISESVAFTEAFF. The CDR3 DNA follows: TGTGCCATCAGTGAGTCTGTGGCCTTCACTGAAGCTTTCTTT.

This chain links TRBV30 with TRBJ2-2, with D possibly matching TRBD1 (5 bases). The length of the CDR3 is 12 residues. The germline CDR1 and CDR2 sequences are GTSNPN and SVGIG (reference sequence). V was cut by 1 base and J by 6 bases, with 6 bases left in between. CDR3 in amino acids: CAWSARAGELFF. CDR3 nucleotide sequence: TGTGCCTGGAGTGCCAGGGCCGGGGAGCTGTTTTTT.

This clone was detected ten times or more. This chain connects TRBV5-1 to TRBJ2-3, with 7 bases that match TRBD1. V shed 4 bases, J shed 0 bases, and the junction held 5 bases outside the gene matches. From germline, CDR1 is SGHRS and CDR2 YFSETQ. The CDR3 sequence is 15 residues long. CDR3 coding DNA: TGCGCCAGCAGCATCCGACAGGGTAGCACAGATACGCAGTATTTT. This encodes CASSIRQGSTDTQYF.

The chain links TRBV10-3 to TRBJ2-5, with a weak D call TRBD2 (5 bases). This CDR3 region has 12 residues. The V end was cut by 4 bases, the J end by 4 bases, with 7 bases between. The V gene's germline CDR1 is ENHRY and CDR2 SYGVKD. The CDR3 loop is CAISAGGETQYF. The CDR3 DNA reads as TGTGCCATCAGTGCCGGAGGAGAGACCCAGTACTTC.

This CDR3 reads CASSYQMGAEAFF. The CDR3 DNA sequence: TGTGCCAGCAGCTACCAAATGGGGGCTGAAGCTTTCTTT. This chain uses TRBV7-2 with TRBJ1-1, with D maybe TRBD1 (5 bases). The germline CDR1 and CDR2 sequences are SGHTA and FQGNSA. V lost 4 bases to trimming and J lost 6 bases, with 12 bases between them. The CDR3 is made up of 13 amino acids.

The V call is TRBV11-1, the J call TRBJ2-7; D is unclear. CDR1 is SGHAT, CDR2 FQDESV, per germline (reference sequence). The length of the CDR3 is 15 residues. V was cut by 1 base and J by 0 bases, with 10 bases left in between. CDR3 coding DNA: TGTGCCAGCAGCTTAGGAGCAGCGATCTCCTACGAGCAGTACTTC. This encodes CASSLGAAISYEQYF.

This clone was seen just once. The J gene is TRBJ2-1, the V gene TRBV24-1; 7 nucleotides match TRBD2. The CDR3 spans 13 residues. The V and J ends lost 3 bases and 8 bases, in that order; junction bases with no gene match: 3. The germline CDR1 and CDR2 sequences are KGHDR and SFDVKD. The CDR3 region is CATSDRGGHEQFF. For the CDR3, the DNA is TGTGCCACCAGTGATCGGGGAGGGCATGAGCAGTTCTTC.

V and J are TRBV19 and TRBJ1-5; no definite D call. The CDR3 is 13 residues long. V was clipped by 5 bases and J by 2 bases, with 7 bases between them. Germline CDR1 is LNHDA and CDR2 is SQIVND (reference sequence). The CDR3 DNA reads TGTGCCAGTAGTTCCTGGGGCAATCAGCCCCAGCATTTT. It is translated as CASSSWGNQPQHF.

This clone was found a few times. DNA for the CDR3: TGTGCCAGCAGCTTAGATCTCCCATACGAGCAGTACTTC. Residues: CASSLDLPYEQYF. This sequence joins TRBV11-2 and TRBJ2-7; D is unclear. CDR1 and CDR2 from the germline V gene are SGHAT and FQNNGV. The CDR3 runs to 13 residues. Trimming shortened V by 0 bases and J by 4 bases, and 7 bases separated the two germline ends. The variable domain in full, completed from reference TRBV11-2 and TRBJ2-7, reads EAGVAQSPRYKIIEKRQSVAFWCNPISGHATLYWYQQILGQGPKLLIQFQNNGVVDDSQLPKDRFSAERLKGVDSTLKIQPAKLEDSAVYLCASSLDLPYEQYFGPGTRLTVT.

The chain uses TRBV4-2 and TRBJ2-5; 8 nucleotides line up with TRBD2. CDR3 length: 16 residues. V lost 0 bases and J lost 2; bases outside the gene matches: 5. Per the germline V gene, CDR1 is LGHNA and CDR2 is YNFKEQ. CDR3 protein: CASSQDRREEQETQYF. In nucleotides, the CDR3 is TGTGCCAGCAGCCAAGATAGGCGGGAGGAGCAAGAGACCCAGTACTTC.